The sequence of this T cell receptor (beta chain) was determined in a study of human T cells and chemical hapten exposure (dated by TCRdb to 2020 to 2023). Background on the whole study: For sensitization, 2% DPC in acetone was applied to a roughly 2 cm by roughly 2 cm area of upper inner arm skin. Blood samples were taken from patients before sensitization (week 0) and at 2, 6 and about 24 weeks after DPC sensitization. Weekly therapeutic DPC doses were additionally applied to the scalp of patients throughout the roughly 23-week study period. The study tracked peripheral blood TCR repertoire changes in vivo during primary and secondary sensitization to the hapten diphenylcyclopropenone (DPC) in alopecia patients. Nearly 30 alopecia patients provided blood for TCR sequencing at one to four time points (pre-sensitization, 2, 6 and 24 weeks). Patch testing on the upper back used Finn chambers containing 0.01% DPC, with scoring done after 6 days according to International Contact Dermatitis Research Group standards. Most of the patients in the cohort were female, and the cohort covered alopecia areata with under or over 50% scalp involvement, alopecia totalis and alopecia universalis. Libraries were pooled for sequencing, and per-sample TCR yields varied mainly because of small differences in library volumes within the pool.

From the cysteine through the phenylalanine, the CDR3 covers 13 amino acids. The sequence is cut down to CDR3 DNA, 39 bases in frame from base 1. Germline trimming: 5 bases from V, 5 bases from J; junction bases outside gene matches: 3. CDR1 is given as MNHEY and CDR2 as SVGAGI, both from the germline V gene. The library was obtained by RACE. For sequencing, a NextSeq 500 was employed. Library preparation attached unique molecular identifiers to individual cDNA molecules for quantitative, reproducible TCR counting. Each blood RNA sample was used to sequence both TCR alpha and TCR beta chains. For the original study's pipeline: A median of about 89,000 TCRs per sample was observed, with a range of about 23,224 to 700,000. V, J and CDR3 annotation of the TCR reads was performed with the Decombinator software suite. For PS versus PT1 abundance plots, all samples were subsampled to the same number of TCRs (28,000). Expanded TCRs were defined as absent before sensitization and observed at least eight times at the 2-week time point. The public sequencing data were trimmed at Q25 with fastp and processed into clonotypes with MiXCR by TCRdb, which kept only in-frame beta chains. Every entry covers one CDR3 protein and lists the most common genes and DNA from its rows. In this record, the V and J calls reflect TCRdb's handling and not the investigators' own analysis. The sample table shows more than 75,000 distinct CDR3 sequences, and about 9% are seen once. The ten largest clonotypes hold approximately 2% of the sample.

This clonotype occurred a few times. Its cognate antigen has yet to be identified. Nothing much larger sits one base from this clone, and base qualities are not available. The time point label, as the study defines it: patch test 2, 6 weeks after DPC sensitization. The intended sense of this specimen's treatment or condition label: therapeutic diphenylcyclopropenone sensitization with weekly scalp DPC. At each patch-test visit, blood was drawn before the patch test was applied. Eligible patients were aged 18 to 70, diagnosed with alopecia, deemed suitable for DPC therapy, and excluded if pregnant. Total RNA was extracted from unfractionated whole blood that had been collected in Tempus Blood RNA tubes. Summary of the overall study and its limitations: After repeated subsampling, the strength of the expansion versus patch-test correlation and the threshold at which it became significant changed. Compared with pre-sensitization or healthy control sets, expanded TCRs formed significantly more large CDR3 similarity clusters, which is consistent with antigen-driven responses. DPC sensitization did not change the number of TCRs with a frequency above 1 in 1000, and there was no evidence of changes in global repertoire structure. All patients had alopecia, a presumed autoimmune disease, so their immune response might differ from that of healthy individuals. The number of PT1 expanded TCRs positively correlated with patch test score, significant at thresholds 8, 16 and 32 but not 4.

The receptor was isolated from a middle-aged woman with alopecia areata. Some clones in this sample may be carry-over from other donors' samples. The chain is assembled from TRBV6-5 and TRBJ1-1, and 9 junctional nucleotides match TRBD1. The material sequenced was whole blood, taken in connection with sensitization to the hapten diphenylcyclopropenone (DPC). The CDR3 amino acid sequence is: CASSRDRVTEAFF. The DNA sequence is as follows: TGTGCCAGCAGTCGGGACAGGGTAACTGAAGCTTTCTTT.